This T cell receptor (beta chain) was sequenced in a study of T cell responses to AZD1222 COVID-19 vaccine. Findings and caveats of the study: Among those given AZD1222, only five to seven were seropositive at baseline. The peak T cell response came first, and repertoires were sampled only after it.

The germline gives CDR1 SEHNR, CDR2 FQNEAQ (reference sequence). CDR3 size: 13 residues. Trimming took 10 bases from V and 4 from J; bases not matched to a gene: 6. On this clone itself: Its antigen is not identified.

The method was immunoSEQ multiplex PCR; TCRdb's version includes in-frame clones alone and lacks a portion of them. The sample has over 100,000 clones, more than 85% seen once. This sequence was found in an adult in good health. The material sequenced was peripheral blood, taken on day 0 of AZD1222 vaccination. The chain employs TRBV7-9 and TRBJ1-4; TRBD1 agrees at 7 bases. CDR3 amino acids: CAITGVDNEKLFF. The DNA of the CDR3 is TGTGCCATTACAGGGGTGGATAATGAAAAACTGTTTTTT.